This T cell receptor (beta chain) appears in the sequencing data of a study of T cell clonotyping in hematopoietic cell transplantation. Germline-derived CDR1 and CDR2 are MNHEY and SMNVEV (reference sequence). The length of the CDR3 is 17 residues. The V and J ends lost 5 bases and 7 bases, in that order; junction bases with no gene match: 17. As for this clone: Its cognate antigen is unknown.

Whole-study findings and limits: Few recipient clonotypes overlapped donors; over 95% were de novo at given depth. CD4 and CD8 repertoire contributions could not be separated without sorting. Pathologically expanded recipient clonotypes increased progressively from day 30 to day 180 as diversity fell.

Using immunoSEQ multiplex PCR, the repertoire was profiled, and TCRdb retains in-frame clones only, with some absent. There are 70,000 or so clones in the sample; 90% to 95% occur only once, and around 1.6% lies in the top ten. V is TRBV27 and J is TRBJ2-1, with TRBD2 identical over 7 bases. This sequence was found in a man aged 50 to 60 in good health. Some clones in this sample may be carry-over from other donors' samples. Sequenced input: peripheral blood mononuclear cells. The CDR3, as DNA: TGTGCCAGCAGTAGGTTGAGCGGGAACCCCCGGATAAATGAGCAGTTCTTC. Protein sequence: CASSRLSGNPRINEQFF.